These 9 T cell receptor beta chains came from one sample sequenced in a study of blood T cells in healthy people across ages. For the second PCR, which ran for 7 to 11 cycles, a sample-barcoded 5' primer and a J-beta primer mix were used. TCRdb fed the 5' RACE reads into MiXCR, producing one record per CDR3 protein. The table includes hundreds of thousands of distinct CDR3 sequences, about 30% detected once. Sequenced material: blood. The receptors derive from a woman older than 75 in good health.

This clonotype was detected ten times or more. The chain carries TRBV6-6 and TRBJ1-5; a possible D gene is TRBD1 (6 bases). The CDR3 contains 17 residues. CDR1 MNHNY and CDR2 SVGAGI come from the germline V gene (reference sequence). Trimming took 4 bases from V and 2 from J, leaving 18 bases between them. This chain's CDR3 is CASSFISGTWGNQPQHF. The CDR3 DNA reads TGTGCCAGCAGTTTTATATCCGGGACATGGGGCAATCAGCCCCAGCATTTT.

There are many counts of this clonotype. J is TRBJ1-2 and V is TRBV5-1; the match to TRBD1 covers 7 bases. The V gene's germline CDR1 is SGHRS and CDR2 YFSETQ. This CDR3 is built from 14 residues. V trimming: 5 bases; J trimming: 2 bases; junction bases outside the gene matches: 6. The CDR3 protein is CASSRETGNYGYTF. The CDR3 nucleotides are TGCGCCAGCAGTCGAGAGACAGGGAACTATGGCTACACCTTC.

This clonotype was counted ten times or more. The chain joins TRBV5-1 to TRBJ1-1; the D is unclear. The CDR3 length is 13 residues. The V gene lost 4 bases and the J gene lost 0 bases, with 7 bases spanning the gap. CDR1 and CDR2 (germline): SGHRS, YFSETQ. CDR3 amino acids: CASSGKVNTEAFF. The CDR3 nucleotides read TGCGCCAGCAGCGGGAAGGTGAACACTGAAGCTTTCTTT.

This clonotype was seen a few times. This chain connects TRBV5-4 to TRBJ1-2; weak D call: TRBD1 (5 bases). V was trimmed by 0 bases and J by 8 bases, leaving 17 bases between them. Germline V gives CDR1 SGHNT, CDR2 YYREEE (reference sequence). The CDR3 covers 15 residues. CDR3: CASSLVGRSVLGYTF. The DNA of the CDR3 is TGTGCCAGCAGCTTGGTGGGACGGAGCGTCTTGGGCTACACCTTC.

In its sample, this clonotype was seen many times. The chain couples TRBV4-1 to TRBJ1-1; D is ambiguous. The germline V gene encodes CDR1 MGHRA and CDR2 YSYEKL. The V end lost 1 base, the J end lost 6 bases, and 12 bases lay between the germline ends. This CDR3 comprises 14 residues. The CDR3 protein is CASSQGGTLAEAFF. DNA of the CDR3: TGCGCCAGCAGCCAAGGAGGTACCCTAGCTGAAGCTTTCTTT.

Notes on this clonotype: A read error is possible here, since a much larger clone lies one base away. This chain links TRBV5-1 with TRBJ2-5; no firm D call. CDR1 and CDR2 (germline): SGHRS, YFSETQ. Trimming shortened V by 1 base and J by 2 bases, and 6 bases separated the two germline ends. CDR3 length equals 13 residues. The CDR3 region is CASSLTPQETQYF. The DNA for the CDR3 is TGCGCCAGCAGCTTGACCCCGCAAGAGACCCAGTACTTC.

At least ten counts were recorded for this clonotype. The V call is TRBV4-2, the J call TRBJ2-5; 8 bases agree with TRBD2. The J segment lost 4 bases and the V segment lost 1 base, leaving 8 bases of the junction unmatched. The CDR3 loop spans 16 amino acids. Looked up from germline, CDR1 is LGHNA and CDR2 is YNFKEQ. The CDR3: CASSQAGGTTGETQYF. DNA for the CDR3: TGTGCCAGCAGCCAAGCGGGGGGGACTACAGGAGAGACCCAGTACTTC.

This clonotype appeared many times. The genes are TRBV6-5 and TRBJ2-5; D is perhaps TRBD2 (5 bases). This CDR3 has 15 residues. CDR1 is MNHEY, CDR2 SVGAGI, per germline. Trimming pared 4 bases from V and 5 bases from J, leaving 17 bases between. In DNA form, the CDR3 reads TGTGCCAGCAGTTCGCCGTTTGAGGGTGGGGAGACCCAGTACTTC. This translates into CASSSPFEGGETQYF.

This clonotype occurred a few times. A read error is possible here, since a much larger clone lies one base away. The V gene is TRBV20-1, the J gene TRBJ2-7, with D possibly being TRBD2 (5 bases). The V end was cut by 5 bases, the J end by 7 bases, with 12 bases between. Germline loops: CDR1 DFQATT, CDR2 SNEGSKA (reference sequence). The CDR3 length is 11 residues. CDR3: CSALYGEEQYF. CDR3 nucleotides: TGCAGTGCTCTATATGGGGAGGAGCAGTACTTC.